The entry below describes one TCR beta chain. The table lists this clone with a count of one. The target of this receptor is not known. Per-base quality was not reported, and no clone a single base away is much larger than it. The data belong to a study of T cell responses to AZD1222 COVID-19 vaccine (dated by TCRdb to the early 2020s). About the full investigation: AZD1222 recipients with second doses at about 4 weeks or about 12 weeks were pooled, because spike-specific TCR depth and breadth did not differ between schedules. TCR sequencing covered 233 trial participants: 207 given two doses of AZD1222 and 26 given two doses of MenACWY control vaccine. Trial participants were enrolled by age into subgroups of 18-55, 56-69 and 70-plus years, and around 150, 29 and 61 TCR-sequenced participants, respectively, were included in these subgroups.

The sample's time point label, decoded: baseline before first vaccination. Vaccinee samples were obtained from the UK trials COV001 and COV002, which included a single-blind randomized controlled phase 2/3 trial of AZD1222 (ChAdOx1 nCoV-19) in healthy adults. For TCRbeta chain sequencing, PBMC samples from trial participants were taken at day 0 and at day 28 after the second dose. The CDR3 regions of human TCRbeta chains were subjected to immunosequencing. In the paper's pipeline: Repertoire TCRs were matched against a reference library of SARS-CoV-2-specific TCRs generated with the MIRA antigen-specificity platform. Breadth meant the fraction of unique TCRs that were SARS-CoV-2-associated, whereas depth meant the fraction of total T cells that were SARS-CoV-2-associated. Using the MIRA data, each spike-specific TCR was assigned both to the spike region to which the TCR was reactive and to a CD4 or CD8 class. Log10-transformed breadth and depth values were compared by one-way ANOVA with Sidak's multiple comparisons tests. The immuneACCESS repertoire file appears here via TCRdb, limited to in-frame rearrangements. These files lack a portion of the clones; in checked studies, under half of the deficit traces to unresolved V genes, and the cause of the others is not known. V and J calls and clone size come straight from that table; D and trimming were deduced from the DNA. The sample table contains 130,000 to 150,000 clones; only one count was recorded for about 87% of them. The ten largest clones add up to roughly 2% of the sample.

The trim is 2 bases for V and 0 bases for J, with a gap of 4 bases between the germline ends. The CDR3 spans 13 residues, from the cysteine through the phenylalanine. Only CDR3 DNA remains: 39 bases, in frame from the first base. The research as a whole found: Participants were mostly white British and included more females than males, and it was suggested by the authors that clonal diversity may have been underestimated. Vaccine-associated CD4 TCRs spanned the whole spike protein, with dominant responses in regions 160-218 and 743-854. Because no samples from the day 14 peak response were available, repertoires could be characterized only after the peak T cell response. A significant rise in spike-specific TCR breadth and depth was observed after two AZD1222 doses relative to day 0 and relative to MenACWY recipients. In the small 56-69-year group, the increase in depth fell short of significance, most likely because of low power. Reportedly, almost half of the unique spike-specific TCRs recognized epitopes lying outside the regions that are mutated in the B.1.351 and B.1.1.7 variants. Conclusions about previously exposed vaccinees are limited because only six or seven AZD1222 recipients were SARS-CoV-2 seropositive at baseline.

The receptor comes from an adult in good health. The chain couples TRBV12-3 or TRBV12-4 to TRBJ1-1, with no reliable assignment of the D segment. Sequenced material: peripheral blood, taken on day 0 of AZD1222 vaccination. The CDR3 has the sequence CASSLKVNTEAFF. DNA sequence: TGTGCCAGCAGTTTAAAAGTGAACACTGAAGCTTTCTTT.